Following are 6 T cell receptor beta chains from one sample sequenced in a study of T cells in Graves' hyperthyroidism and ophthalmopathy (dated 2019 in TCRdb). The protocol used for the library was multiplex PCR. The instrument was an Illumina HiSeq 2000. TCR beta CDR3 regions were amplified from RNA transcripts. The TCR CDR3 was subjected to a first round of RT-PCR using the HTBI primer set and the Qiagen OneStep RT-PCR kit. TCRdb reworked the public reads: Q25 trimming with fastp, MiXCR clone assembly, productive beta chains retained. Rows with one shared CDR3 protein collapse into an entry with the most common genes and DNA. The sample profile shows 500,000 to 800,000 distinct CDR3 sequences; around 15% of them were found once. Clones ranked in the top ten supply around 13% of the sample. Source material: blood. These TCRs come from a woman between 45 and 65 years old with Graves' ophthalmopathy.

There are many counts of this clonotype. The genes are TRBV7-2 and TRBJ2-7; a possible D gene is TRBD1 (5 bases). The germline gives CDR1 SGHTA, CDR2 FQGNSA. The V end lost 1 base, the J end lost 2 bases, and 9 bases lay between the germline ends. This CDR3 is 14 amino acids long. CDR3: CASSLGGDTYEQYF. Here the CDR3 DNA reads TGTGCCAGCAGCTTAGGGGGCGATACCTACGAGCAGTACTTC.

This clonotype was detected once. The V and J genes are TRBV19 and TRBJ2-3; 11 bases match TRBD1. The germline V gene has CDR1 LNHDA and CDR2 SQIVND (reference sequence). This CDR3 has 16 residues. The V segment lost 3 bases and the J segment 4 bases; nucleotides outside the gene matches: 6. CDR3 nucleotides: TGTGCCAGTAGTATCCGGACAGGGGGCCTCGCAGATACGCAGTATTTT. Translating it yields CASSIRTGGLADTQYF. The variable domain in full, with the rest retrieved from reference TRBV19 and TRBJ2-3, is DGGITQSPKYLFRKEGQNVTLSCEQNLNHDAMYWYRQDPGQGLRLIYYSQIVNDFQKGDIAEGYSVSREKKESFPLTVTSAQKNPTAFYLCASSIRTGGLADTQYFGPGTRLTVL.

Ten or more counts support this clonotype. V is TRBV7-2 and J is TRBJ2-7; possibly TRBD1 or TRBD2 for D (6 bases each). CDR3 size: 15 residues. Germline V gene sequence: CDR1 SGHTA, CDR2 FQGNSA. The V end was cut by 2 bases, the J end by 3 bases, with 14 bases between. In nucleotides, the CDR3 is TGTGCCAGCAGCTTAACCCCCGGGGGCATCTACGAGCAGTACTTC. It yields the protein CASSLTPGGIYEQYF. The full variable domain, in which reference TRBV7-2 and TRBJ2-7 provide the parts outside the CDR3, is GAGVSQSPSNKVTEKGKDVELRCDPISGHTALYWYRQSLGQGLEFLIYFQGNSAPDKSGLPSDRFSAERTGGSVSTLTIQRTQQEDSAVYLCASSLTPGGIYEQYFGPGTRLTVT.

This clonotype came up many times. This rearrangement joins TRBV4-3 to TRBJ2-7; maybe TRBD1 (6 bases). Trimming pared 0 bases from V and 7 bases from J, leaving 16 bases between. This CDR3 region has 15 residues. Germline V gives CDR1 LGHNA, CDR2 YSLEER. CDR3 DNA: TGCGCCAGCAGCCAAGATGGGCAGGGGACGGGGGAGCAGTACTTC. It specifies CASSQDGQGTGEQYF.

This clonotype was detected ten times or more. This chain uses TRBV28 with TRBJ1-5, with D unclear. Per the germline V gene, CDR1 is MDHEN and CDR2 is SYDVKM. Trimming shortened V by 2 bases and J by 2 bases, and 10 bases separated the two germline ends. The CDR3 sequence is 15 residues long. CDR3: CASSLLVVGNQPQHF. CDR3 bases: TGTGCCAGCAGTTTACTGGTGGTGGGCAATCAGCCCCAGCATTTT.

For this clonotype: The conserved closing phenylalanine or tryptophan is absent in this CDR3, likely reflecting a read error. V gene TRBV20-1 combines with J gene TRBJ2-1; D assignment may be TRBD1 or TRBD2 (6 bases each). Per the germline V gene, CDR1 is DFQATT and CDR2 is SNEGSKA (reference sequence). V gave up 3 bases and J gave up 0 bases, with 18 bases separating them. The CDR3 contains 17 residues. This CDR3 reads CSASRRGGTGSYNEQFV. CDR3 DNA: TGCAGTGCTAGCCGTAGAGGGGGGACGGGCTCCTACAATGAGCAGTTCGTC.